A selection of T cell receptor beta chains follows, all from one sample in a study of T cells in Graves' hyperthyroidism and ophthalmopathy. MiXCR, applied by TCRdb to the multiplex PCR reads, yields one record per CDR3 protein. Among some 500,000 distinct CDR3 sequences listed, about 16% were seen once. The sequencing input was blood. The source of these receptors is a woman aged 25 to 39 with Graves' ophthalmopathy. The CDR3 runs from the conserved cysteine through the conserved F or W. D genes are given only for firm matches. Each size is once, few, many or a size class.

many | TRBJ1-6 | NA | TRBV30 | TGTGCCTGGAGTGTATTGGGTAATTCACCCCTCCACTTT | CAWSVLGNSPLHF
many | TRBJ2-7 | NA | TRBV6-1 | TGTGCCAGCAGTGGCCTCTTTCAGGGCTCGGGACGCCTGGACGAGCAGTACTTC | CASSGLFQGSGRLDEQYF
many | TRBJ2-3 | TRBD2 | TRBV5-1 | TGCGCCAGCAGCGCGACTAGCGGGAGGGCACAGCAGTATTTT | CASSATSGRAQQYF
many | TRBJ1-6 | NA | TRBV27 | TGTGCCAGCAGTTTTACAGGCCTAAACTCACCCCTCCACTTT | CASSFTGLNSPLHF
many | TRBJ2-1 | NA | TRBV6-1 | TGTGCCAGCAGTTATTCCGGGTCGGTTAATGAGCAGTTCTTC | CASSYSGSVNEQFF
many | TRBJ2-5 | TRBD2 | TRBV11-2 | TGTGCCAGCAGCTTAGCACTAGCGGGAGGTATAGAGACCCAGTACTTC | CASSLALAGGIETQYF
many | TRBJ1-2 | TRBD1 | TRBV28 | TGTGCCAGCAGTATGACAGGGAACTATGGCTACACCTTC | CASSMTGNYGYTF
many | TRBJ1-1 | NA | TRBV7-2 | TGTGCCAGCAGTCCGGGACGGGTGAACACTGAAGCTTTCTTT | CASSPGRVNTEAFF
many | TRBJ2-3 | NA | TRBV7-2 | TGTGCCAGCAGCTTAGCCTGGATCACAGATACGCAGTATTTT | CASSLAWITDTQYF
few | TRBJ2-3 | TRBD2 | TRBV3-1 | TGTGCCAGCAGCCAAGATAACCGGGAGGGGGATACGCAGTATTTT | CASSQDNREGDTQYF